This T cell receptor (beta chain) stems from a study of cytomegalovirus exposure and HLA in healthy donors. Study-level information: Early release data held 85 million to 95 million unique TCRs from HLA-typed donors.

J gave up 5 bases and V 7 bases, and 15 bases lay outside the gene matches. Looked up from germline, CDR1 is SGHRS and CDR2 is YFSETQ. The CDR3 runs to 17 residues. Points from the study as a whole: Evidence from a later analysis indicated that most CMV-associated TCR beta chains looked HLA-restricted. According to an earlier analysis, most TCR beta V segments yielded productive rearrangements about 87% or about 30% of the time.

On this clone: As yet, its antigen is unknown.

This PCR relied on a set of 60 Vbeta primers and 13 Jbeta primers. Clones were sequenced by immunoSEQ multiplex PCR, and TCRdb holds only the in-frame ones, with some missing. The table has some 200,000 clones, about two thirds seen once. The sample comprised PBMCs. The J gene is TRBJ2-1, the V gene TRBV5-1; 10 bases are shared with TRBD2. This clonotype was obtained from a man in his forties or fifties in good health and CMV-seropositive. CDR3 DNA sequence: TGCGCCAGCTCGCTTCCTTCCGGGACTAGCGCCAACAATGAGCAGTTCTTC. Translating gives CASSLPSGTSANNEQFF.